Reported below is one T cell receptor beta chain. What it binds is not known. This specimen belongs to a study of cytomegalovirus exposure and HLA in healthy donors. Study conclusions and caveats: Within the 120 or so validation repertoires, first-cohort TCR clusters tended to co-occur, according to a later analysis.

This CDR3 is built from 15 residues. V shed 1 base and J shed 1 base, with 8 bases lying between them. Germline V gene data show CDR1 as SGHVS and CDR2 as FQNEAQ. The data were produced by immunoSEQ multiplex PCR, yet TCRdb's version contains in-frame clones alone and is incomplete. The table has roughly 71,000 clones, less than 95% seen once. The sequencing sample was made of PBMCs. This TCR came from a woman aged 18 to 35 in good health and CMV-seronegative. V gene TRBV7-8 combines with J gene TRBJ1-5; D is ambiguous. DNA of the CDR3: TGTGCCAGCAGCTTAGGTAGAGGAAGCAATCAGCCCCAGCATTTT. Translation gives CASSLGRGSNQPQHF.